The T cell receptor (beta chain) under discussion was sequenced for a study of blood T cell repertoires in COVID-19. Looking at the study overall: T cells, B-cell-depleted T cells, or PBMCs provided the cDNA or gDNA that served as material.

CDR3 size: 14 residues. The V gene's germline CDR1 is SGHVS and CDR2 FQNEAQ. V lost 6 bases and J lost 3; bases outside the gene matches: 3. The repertoire was sequenced with immunoSEQ multiplex PCR; TCRdb's copy has only in-frame clones and lacks some. The sample includes roughly 140,000 clones, 70% to 85% of them seen just once. The source of this sequence is a woman in her fifties or sixties with acute or convalescent COVID-19. This chain connects TRBV7-8 to TRBJ1-4; TRBD1 matches 8 bases. The sequenced sample was peripheral blood. The CDR3 coding sequence is TGTGCCAGCAGAACGACAGGGGCTAATGAAAAACTGTTTTTT. It encodes CASRTTGANEKLFF.